One sample yielded the 30 T cell receptor beta chains listed below, sequenced in a study of T cell responses to AZD1222 COVID-19 vaccine. The table came from immunoSEQ multiplex PCR; TCRdb's copy has only in-frame clones and leaves some out. Of around 100,000 clones listed, around 90% are singletons. The sample was peripheral blood, taken on day 0 of AZD1222 vaccination. These receptors all come from an adult in good health.

The chain couples TRBV19 to TRBJ2-3, with 8 bases lining up with TRBD2. Trimming took 4 bases from V and 4 from J; bases not matched to a gene: 10. Germline V gives CDR1 LNHDA, CDR2 SQIVND (reference sequence). CDR3 length: 16 amino acids. This chain's CDR3 is CASSNQGAGEADTQYF. The CDR3, as DNA: TGTGCCAGTAGTAACCAGGGAGCGGGAGAAGCAGATACGCAGTATTTT.

J is TRBJ1-2 and V is TRBV7-2, with 8 bases matching TRBD1. CDR1 and CDR2 (germline): SGHTA, FQGNSA. This CDR3 region has 14 residues. Trimming took 6 bases from V and 10 from J; bases not matched to a gene: 13. The CDR3 nucleotides read TGTGCCAGCAGTTATGCCGGGACAGGTGTGAACTACACCTTC. It translates to CASSYAGTGVNYTF.

The rearrangement joins TRBV10-3 to TRBJ2-2; 8 positions match TRBD1. The V and J ends lost 7 bases and 2 bases, in that order; junction bases with no gene match: 6. CDR3 length: 15 residues. Per the germline V gene, CDR1 is ENHRY and CDR2 is SYGVKD. The CDR3 coding sequence is TGTGCCATCACTAGAGGGACAGGTAACACCGGGGAGCTGTTTTTT. Residues: CAITRGTGNTGELFF.

V usage is TRBV28 and J usage is TRBJ2-3, with 7 nucleotides matching TRBD2. The germline V gene has CDR1 MDHEN and CDR2 SYDVKM. The CDR3 has 14 residues. The J segment lost 1 base and the V segment lost 5 bases, leaving 3 bases of the junction unmatched. The CDR3 here is CASSRAGGTDTQYF. The CDR3 coding sequence is TGTGCCAGCAGTCGGGCGGGAGGCACAGATACGCAGTATTTT. Combining the CDR3 with reference TRBV28 and TRBJ2-3 gives the whole variable domain DVKVTQSSRYLVKRTGEKVFLECVQDMDHENMFWYRQDPGLGLRLIYFSYDVKMKEKGDIPEGYSVSREKKERFSLILESASTNQTSMYLCASSRAGGTDTQYFGPGTRLTVL.

The chain carries TRBV20-1 and TRBJ2-1; 7 positions match TRBD2. Germline V gene lookup returns CDR1 DFQATT and CDR2 SNEGSKA (reference sequence). V lost 3 bases to trimming and J lost 5 bases; unmatched junction nucleotides: 10. The length of the CDR3 is 15 residues. The CDR3 loop reads CSASGREGRHNEQFF. The CDR3 DNA sequence: TGCAGTGCTAGTGGGAGGGAGGGGCGCCACAATGAGCAGTTCTTC.

The rearrangement links TRBV6-4 to TRBJ1-2; a possible D gene is TRBD1 (6 bases). The CDR3 contains 14 residues. V lost 5 bases to trimming and J lost 8 bases, with 18 bases between them. Germline loops: CDR1 MRHNA, CDR2 SNTAGT. The CDR3, as DNA: TGTGCCAGCAGTCCCGGTGGGGGGGCGCAAGGCTACACCTTC. Translating gives CASSPGGGAQGYTF.

This clone was seen just once. The J gene is TRBJ1-2, the V gene TRBV7-3; TRBD1 is a possible D gene (5 bases). CDR1 SGHTA and CDR2 FQGTGA come from the germline V gene. The CDR3 consists of 14 residues. The ends were cut back, 5 bases at V and 4 bases at J, with 14 bases in the middle. Here the CDR3 reads CASSQMPGPYGYTF. The CDR3 nucleotides are TGTGCCAGCAGCCAAATGCCGGGGCCCTATGGCTACACCTTC.

The chain links TRBV7-9 to TRBJ1-1; D is undetermined. This CDR3 comprises 11 residues. Germline CDR1 SEHNR, CDR2 FQNEAQ (reference sequence). Trimming pared 5 bases from V and 6 bases from J, leaving 7 bases between. CDR3 loop: CASSQRAEAFF. DNA for the CDR3: TGTGCCAGCAGCCAACGTGCTGAAGCTTTCTTT.

V and J are TRBV2 and TRBJ2-1; 10 bases are shared with TRBD2. CDR1 SNHLY and CDR2 FYNNEI come from the germline V gene. CDR3 size: 15 residues. V shed 5 bases and J 2 bases; nucleotides not matched to a gene: 3. Written as DNA, the CDR3 is TGTGCCAGCAGTTACGGACTAGCGGCCTACAATGAGCAGTTCTTC. Translated, it gives CASSYGLAAYNEQFF.

The gene calls are TRBV18 and TRBJ1-5; D is undetermined. This CDR3 spans 16 amino acids. Trimming took 2 bases from V and 0 from J, leaving 11 bases between them. In germline, CDR1 is KGHSH, CDR2 LQKENI. DNA of the CDR3: TGTGCCAGCTCACCAAGGACCGAAGATAGCAATCAGCCCCAGCATTTT. Its protein is CASSPRTEDSNQPQHF.

The rearrangement links TRBV2 to TRBJ1-4; no clear D. V was shortened by 1 base and J by 1 base, with 10 bases between the two germline ends. In germline, CDR1 is SNHLY, CDR2 FYNNEI. This CDR3 is built from 16 residues. The DNA for the CDR3 is TGTGCCAGCAGTGAAGGGTGGGCCCGAACTAATGAAAAACTGTTTTTT. Translated: CASSEGWARTNEKLFF.

This chain joins TRBV5-1 and TRBJ2-1, with 9 bases fitting TRBD2. Germline trimming cut 0 bases from V and 7 bases from J; bases unmatched to any gene: 8. In germline, CDR1 is SGHRS, CDR2 YFSETQ. The CDR3 covers 16 residues. CDR3: CASSLVVSGSGNEQFF. CDR3 bases: TGCGCCAGCAGCTTGGTCGTTAGCGGGAGTGGAAATGAGCAGTTCTTC.

This chain uses TRBV19 with TRBJ2-1, with unresolved D. The germline V gene has CDR1 LNHDA and CDR2 SQIVND (reference sequence). V lost 7 bases to trimming and J lost 5 bases, with 6 bases between them. This CDR3 spans 11 amino acids. As DNA, the CDR3 is TGTGCCAGTAATACGAACAATGAGCAGTTCTTC. It codes for CASNTNNEQFF.

The chain's CDR3 is CASSSRTGNYSNQPQHF. For the CDR3, the DNA is TGTGCCAGCAGCTCCAGAACAGGCAACTATAGCAATCAGCCCCAGCATTTT. This chain connects TRBV7-3 to TRBJ1-5; a weak D match, TRBD1 (5 bases). Germline loops: CDR1 SGHTA, CDR2 FQGTGA. The CDR3 length is 17 residues. With 4 bases removed from V and 0 bases from J, the gap between germline ends came to 16 bases.

The V gene is TRBV9, the J gene TRBJ2-1, with 14 positions matching TRBD2. CDR3 length equals 15 residues. Looked up from germline, CDR1 is SGDLS and CDR2 is YYNGEE. With V trimmed by 3 bases and J by 7 bases, 3 bases remained unmatched. Here the CDR3 reads CASSETSGRGNEQFF. The CDR3 DNA reads as TGTGCCAGCAGCGAGACTAGCGGGAGGGGGAATGAGCAGTTCTTC. Combining the CDR3 with reference TRBV9 and TRBJ2-1 gives the whole variable domain DSGVTQTPKHLITATGQRVTLRCSPRSGDLSVYWYQQSLDQGLQFLIQYYNGEERAKGNILERFSAQQFPDLHSELNLSSLELGDSALYFCASSETSGRGNEQFFGPGTRLTVL.

The chain carries TRBV5-1 and TRBJ2-3; D is unclear. The germline V and J ends were trimmed by 0 bases and 6 bases, with 11 bases remaining between them. The CDR3 contains 14 residues. Germline CDR1 is SGHRS and CDR2 is YFSETQ. CDR3 protein: CASSLAGPWDTQYF. The CDR3 region has the DNA TGCGCCAGCAGCTTGGCCGGCCCCTGGGATACGCAGTATTTT.

J is TRBJ2-1 and V is TRBV10-3; 13 bases match TRBD2. Germline lookup yields CDR1 ENHRY and CDR2 SYGVKD. The CDR3 is made up of 14 amino acids. The trim removed 6 bases at V and 7 bases at J, leaving 3 bases unmatched. The CDR3 DNA is TGTGCCATCAGCGGGACTAGCGGGAAGAATGAGCAGTTCTTC. Translation gives CAISGTSGKNEQFF.

The gene calls are TRBV7-6 and TRBJ2-2; maybe TRBD1 (8 bases). Germline CDR1 and CDR2: SGHVS and FNYEAQ. Trimming took off 5 bases at V and 3 bases at J, with 16 bases between the two ends. The CDR3 extends over 16 amino acids. This CDR3 is CASSQRTGRDTGELFF. The CDR3, as DNA: TGTGCCAGCAGCCAAAGGACAGGGAGGGACACCGGGGAGCTGTTTTTT. The variable domain in full, with the rest retrieved from reference TRBV7-6 and TRBJ2-2, is GAGVSQSPRYKVTKRGQDVALRCDPISGHVSLYWYRQALGQGPEFLTYFNYEAQQDKSGLPNDRFSAERPEGSISTLTIQRTEQRDSAMYRCASSQRTGRDTGELFFGEGSRLTVL.

This clone has just one count. The chain joins TRBV5-1 to TRBJ2-1, with D perhaps TRBD2 (6 bases). V was cut by 0 bases and J by 2 bases, with 9 bases left in between. Germline loops: CDR1 SGHRS, CDR2 YFSETQ. This CDR3 comprises 15 residues. In nucleotides, the CDR3 is TGCGCCAGCAGCTTGGTTAGCGGAGCCTACAATGAGCAGTTCTTC. Translating gives CASSLVSGAYNEQFF.

The J gene is TRBJ2-1, the V gene TRBV28; D uncertain. V gave up 1 base and J gave up 5 bases, with 6 bases separating them. Per the germline V gene, CDR1 is MDHEN and CDR2 is SYDVKM. CDR3 length: 13 residues. Written as DNA, the CDR3 is TGTGCCAGCAGTTTATTTACTGACAATGAGCAGTTCTTC. Translation: CASSLFTDNEQFF.

The chain combines TRBV9 with TRBJ2-1; D is possibly TRBD2 (5 bases). Germline V gene lookup returns CDR1 SGDLS and CDR2 YYNGEE. The CDR3 loop spans 14 amino acids. The ends were cut back, 0 bases at V and 7 bases at J, with 11 bases in the middle. The DNA of the CDR3 is TGTGCCAGCAGCGTAGAGGTAGCGTGGAATGAGCAGTTCTTC. Protein product: CASSVEVAWNEQFF.

This clone was observed once. The chain joins TRBV27 to TRBJ2-5; D is uncertain. This CDR3 has 12 amino acids. Germline-derived CDR1 and CDR2 are MNHEY and SMNVEV (reference sequence). The V end lost 0 bases, the J end lost 7 bases, and 6 bases lay between the germline ends. CDR3 DNA: TGTGCCAGCAGTTTATCTTTCGGGACCCAGTACTTC. This encodes CASSLSFGTQYF.

The rearrangement joins TRBV5-1 to TRBJ1-3, with 8 bases matching TRBD1. The V and J ends lost 1 base and 4 bases, in that order; junction bases with no gene match: 4. This CDR3 is 15 amino acids long. Germline-derived CDR1 and CDR2 are SGHRS and YFSETQ. CDR3: CASSLSTGEGNTIYF. The CDR3 nucleotides read TGCGCCAGCAGCTTGTCGACAGGGGAAGGAAACACCATATATTTT.

The CDR3: CASSRQGTGGLGGYTF. Written as DNA, the CDR3 is TGTGCCAGCAGCCGACAGGGGACAGGGGGCTTAGGTGGCTACACCTTC. The chain couples TRBV7-9 to TRBJ1-2, with 12 positions matching TRBD1. The CDR3 extends over 16 amino acids. In germline, CDR1 is SEHNR, CDR2 FQNEAQ (reference sequence). Trimming at V came to 5 bases and at J to 7 bases, leaving 11 bases not matched to a gene.

V usage is TRBV7-9 and J usage is TRBJ1-1; no reliable D call. Germline CDR1 and CDR2: SEHNR and FQNEAQ (reference sequence). The CDR3 has 14 amino acids. Between the trimmed V and J ends, which lost 8 bases and 2 bases, there was a span of 15 bases. The CDR3 region is CASYFWEFNTEAFF. The CDR3 DNA reads as TGTGCCAGCTACTTTTGGGAGTTCAACACTGAAGCTTTCTTT.

CDR3 residues: CASSSAGALNEQFF. CDR3 nucleotide sequence: TGTGCCAGCAGCTCGGCGGGAGCCCTCAATGAGCAGTTCTTC. The chain joins TRBV7-3 to TRBJ2-1; 7 bases agree with TRBD2. Germline V gene data show CDR1 as SGHTA and CDR2 as FQGTGA. V shed 4 bases, J shed 6 bases, and the junction held 6 bases outside the gene matches. The CDR3 sequence is 14 residues long.

This chain joins TRBV9 and TRBJ2-2; tentative D call: TRBD1 (6 bases). Trimming pared 3 bases from V and 0 bases from J, leaving 15 bases between. The CDR3 length is 17 residues. Germline CDR1 SGDLS, CDR2 YYNGEE. CDR3 sequence: CASSAPIGTSNTGELFF. In DNA, the CDR3 is TGTGCCAGCAGCGCACCGATCGGGACATCGAACACCGGGGAGCTGTTTTTT.

The rearrangement uses TRBV5-8 and TRBJ1-5, with D tentatively TRBD1 (6 bases). The CDR3 has 15 residues. V dropped 2 bases and J dropped 4 bases, with 13 bases sitting between them. Germline lookup yields CDR1 SGHTS and CDR2 YDEGEE. This chain's CDR3 is CASSFGSGANQPQHF. DNA for the CDR3: TGTGCCAGCAGCTTCGGGTCGGGGGCTAATCAGCCCCAGCATTTT.

The rearrangement uses TRBV2 and TRBJ2-3; 8 bases line up with TRBD2. Germline V gene sequence: CDR1 SNHLY, CDR2 FYNNEI. J gave up 0 bases and V 6 bases, and 8 bases lay outside the gene matches. The CDR3 length is 16 residues. CDR3 nucleotides: TGTGCCAGCAGGCTCGGGAGGGCTTCTAGCACAGATACGCAGTATTTT. This gives the protein CASRLGRASSTDTQYF.

This chain uses TRBV29-1 with TRBJ2-3, with D uncertain. Germline-derived CDR1 and CDR2 are SQVTM and ANQGSEA. V was cut by 3 bases and J by 1 base, with 14 bases left in between. This CDR3 has 15 amino acids. The CDR3 DNA reads as TGCAGCGTTGACTTCACGGGCTCTCGCACAGATACGCAGTATTTT. It encodes CSVDFTGSRTDTQYF.